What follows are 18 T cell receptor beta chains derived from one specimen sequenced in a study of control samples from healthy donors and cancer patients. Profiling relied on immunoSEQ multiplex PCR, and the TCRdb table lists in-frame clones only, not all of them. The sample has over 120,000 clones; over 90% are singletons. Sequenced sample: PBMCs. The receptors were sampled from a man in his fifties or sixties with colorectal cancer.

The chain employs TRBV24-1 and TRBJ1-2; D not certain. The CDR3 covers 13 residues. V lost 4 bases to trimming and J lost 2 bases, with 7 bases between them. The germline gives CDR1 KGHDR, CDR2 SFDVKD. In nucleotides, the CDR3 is TGTGCCACCAGTGAGAACCTCAACTATGGCTACACCTTC. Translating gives CATSENLNYGYTF.

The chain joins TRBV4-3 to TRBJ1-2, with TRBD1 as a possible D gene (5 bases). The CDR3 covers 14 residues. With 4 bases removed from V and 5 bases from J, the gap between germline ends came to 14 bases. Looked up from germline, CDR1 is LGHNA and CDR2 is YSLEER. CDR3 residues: CASSREIEGYGYTF. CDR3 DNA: TGCGCCAGCAGCCGGGAGATTGAGGGGTATGGCTACACCTTC.

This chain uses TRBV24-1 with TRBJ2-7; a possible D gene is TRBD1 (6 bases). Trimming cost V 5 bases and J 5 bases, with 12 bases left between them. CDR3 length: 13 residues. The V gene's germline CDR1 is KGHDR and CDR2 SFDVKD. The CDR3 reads CATSGKGVNEQYF. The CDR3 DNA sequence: TGTGCCACCAGTGGCAAGGGGGTGAACGAGCAGTACTTC.

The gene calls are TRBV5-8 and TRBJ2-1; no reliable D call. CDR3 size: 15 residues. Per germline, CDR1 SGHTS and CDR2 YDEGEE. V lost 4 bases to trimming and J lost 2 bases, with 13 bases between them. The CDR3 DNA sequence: TGTGCCAGCAGCCCCCGTGGCGTCACCTACAATGAGCAGTTCTTC. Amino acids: CASSPRGVTYNEQFF. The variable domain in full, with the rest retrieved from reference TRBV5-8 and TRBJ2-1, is EAGVTQSPTHLIKTRGQQATLRCSPISGHTSVYWYQQALGLGLQFLLWYDEGEERNRGNFPPRFSGRQFPNYSSELNVNALELEDSALYLCASSPRGVTYNEQFFGPGTRLTVL.

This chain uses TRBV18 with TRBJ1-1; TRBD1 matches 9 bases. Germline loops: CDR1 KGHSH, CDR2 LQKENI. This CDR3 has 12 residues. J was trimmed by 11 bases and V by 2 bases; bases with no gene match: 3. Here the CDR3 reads CASSPRQGVAFF. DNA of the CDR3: TGTGCCAGCTCACCAAGACAGGGGGTGGCTTTCTTT. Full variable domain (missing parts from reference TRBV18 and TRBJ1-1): NAGVMQNPRHLVRRRGQEARLRCSPMKGHSHVYWYRQLPEEGLKFMVYLQKENIIDESGMPKERFSAEFPKEGPSILRIQQVVRGDSAAYFCASSPRQGVAFFGQGTRLTVV.

Here the CDR3 reads CASSSHDPEANYGYTF. CDR3 sequence (DNA): TGTGCCAGCAGTTCGCACGACCCGGAGGCTAACTATGGCTACACCTTC. The rearrangement links TRBV6-2 or TRBV6-3 to TRBJ1-2; D not certain. Trimming cost V 4 bases and J 0 bases, with 15 bases left between them. In germline, CDR1 is MNHEY, CDR2 SVGEGT. The CDR3 extends over 16 amino acids.

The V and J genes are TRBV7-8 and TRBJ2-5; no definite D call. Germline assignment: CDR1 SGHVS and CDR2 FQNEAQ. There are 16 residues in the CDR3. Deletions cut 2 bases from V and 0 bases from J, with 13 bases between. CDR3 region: CASSLRDMGYQETQYF. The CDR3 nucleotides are TGTGCCAGCAGCTTACGAGACATGGGGTACCAAGAGACCCAGTACTTC. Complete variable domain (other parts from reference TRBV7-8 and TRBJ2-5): GAGVSQSPRYKVAKRGQDVALRCDPISGHVSLFWYQQALGQGPEFLTYFQNEAQLDKSGLPSDRFFAERPEGSVSTLKIQRTQQEDSAVYLCASSLRDMGYQETQYFGPGTRLLVL.

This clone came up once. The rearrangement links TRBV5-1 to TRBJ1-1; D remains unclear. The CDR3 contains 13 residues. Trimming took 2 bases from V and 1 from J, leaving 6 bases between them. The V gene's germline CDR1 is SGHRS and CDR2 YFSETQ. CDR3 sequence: CASSFPGNTEAFF. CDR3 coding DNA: TGCGCCAGCAGCTTTCCAGGGAACACTGAAGCTTTCTTT. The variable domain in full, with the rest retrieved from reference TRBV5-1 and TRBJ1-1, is KAGVTQTPRYLIKTRGQQVTLSCSPISGHRSVSWYQQTPGQGLQFLFEYFSETQRNKGNFPGRFSGRQFSNSRSEMNVSTLELGDSALYLCASSFPGNTEAFFGQGTRLTVV.

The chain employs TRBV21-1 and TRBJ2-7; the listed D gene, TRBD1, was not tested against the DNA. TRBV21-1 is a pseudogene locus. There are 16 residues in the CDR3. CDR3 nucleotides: TGTGCCAGCAGCTCCCAGAGGAGACAGGGTCAGAACGAGCAGTACTTC. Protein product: CASSSQRRQGQNEQYF.

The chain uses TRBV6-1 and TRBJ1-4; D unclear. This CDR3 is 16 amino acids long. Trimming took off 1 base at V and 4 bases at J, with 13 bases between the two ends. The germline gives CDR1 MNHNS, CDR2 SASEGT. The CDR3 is CASSEVGLPDNEKLFF. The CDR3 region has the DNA TGTGCCAGCAGTGAAGTTGGGCTCCCCGATAATGAAAAACTGTTTTTT.

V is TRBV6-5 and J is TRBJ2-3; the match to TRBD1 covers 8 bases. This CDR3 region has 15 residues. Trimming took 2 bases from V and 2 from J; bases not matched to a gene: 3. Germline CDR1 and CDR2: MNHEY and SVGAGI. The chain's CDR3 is CASSYGQGDTDTQYF. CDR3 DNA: TGTGCCAGCAGTTACGGACAGGGAGACACAGATACGCAGTATTTT.

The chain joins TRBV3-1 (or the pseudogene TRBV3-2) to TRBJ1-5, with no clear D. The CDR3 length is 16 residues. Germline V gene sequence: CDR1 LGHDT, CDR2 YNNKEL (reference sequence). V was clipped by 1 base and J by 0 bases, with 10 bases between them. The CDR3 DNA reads TGTGCCAGCAGCCAAGGGTACAGCCTTAGCAATCAGCCCCAGCATTTT. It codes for CASSQGYSLSNQPQHF.

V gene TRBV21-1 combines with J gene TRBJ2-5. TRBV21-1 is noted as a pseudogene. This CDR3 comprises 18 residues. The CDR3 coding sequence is TGTGCCAGCAGCAAAATGACAAGGGCGACGGATTTCCAAGAGACCCAGTACTTC. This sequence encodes CASSKMTRATDFQETQYF.

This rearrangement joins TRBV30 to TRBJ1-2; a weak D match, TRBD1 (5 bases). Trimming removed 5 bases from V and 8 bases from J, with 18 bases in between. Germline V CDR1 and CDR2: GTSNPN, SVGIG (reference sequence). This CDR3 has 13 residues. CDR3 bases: TGTGCCTGGCTACCCCAGGGTTTGAGAGGCTACACCTTC. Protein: CAWLPQGLRGYTF.

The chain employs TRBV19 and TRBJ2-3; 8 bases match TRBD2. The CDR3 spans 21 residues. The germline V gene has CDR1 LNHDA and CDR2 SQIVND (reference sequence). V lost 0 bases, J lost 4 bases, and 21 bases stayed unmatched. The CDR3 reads CASSIEVTSATGVGGADTQYF. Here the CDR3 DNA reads TGTGCCAGTAGTATAGAAGTGACTAGCGCCACGGGGGTTGGCGGGGCAGATACGCAGTATTTT.

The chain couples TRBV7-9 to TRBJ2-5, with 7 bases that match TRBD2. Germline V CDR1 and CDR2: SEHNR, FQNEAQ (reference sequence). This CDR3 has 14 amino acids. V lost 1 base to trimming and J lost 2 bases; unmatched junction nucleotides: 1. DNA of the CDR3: TGTGCCAGCAGCTTAGTCGGGGGGCAAGAGACCCAGTACTTC. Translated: CASSLVGGQETQYF.

CDR3: CASSLSGALVYGYTF. CDR3 coding DNA: TGTGCCAGCAGCTTGTCAGGGGCTTTGGTCTATGGCTACACCTTC. The V call is TRBV5-4, the J call TRBJ1-2; D possibly corresponds to TRBD1 (6 bases). Germline V gene data show CDR1 as SGHNT and CDR2 as YYREEE (reference sequence). The CDR3 has 15 amino acids. Deletions cut 1 base from V and 4 bases from J, with 14 bases between.

CDR3 bases: TGTGCCAGCAGGGGATCTAGGACCAGAAATGAGCAGTTCTTC. It is translated as CASRGSRTRNEQFF. The chain uses TRBV6-5 and TRBJ2-1; D is unresolved. Germline V CDR1 and CDR2: MNHEY, SVGAGI. The germline V and J ends were trimmed by 6 bases and 7 bases, with 16 bases remaining between them. CDR3 length equals 14 residues.